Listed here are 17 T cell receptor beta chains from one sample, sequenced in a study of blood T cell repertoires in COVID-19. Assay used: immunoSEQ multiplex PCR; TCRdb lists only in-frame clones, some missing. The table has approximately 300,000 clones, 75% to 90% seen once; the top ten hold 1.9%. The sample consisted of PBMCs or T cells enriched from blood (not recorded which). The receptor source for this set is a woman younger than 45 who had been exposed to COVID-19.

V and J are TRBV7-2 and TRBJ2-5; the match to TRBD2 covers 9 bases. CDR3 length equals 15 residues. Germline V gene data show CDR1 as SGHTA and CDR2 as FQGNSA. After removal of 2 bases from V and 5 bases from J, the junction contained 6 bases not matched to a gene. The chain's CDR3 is CASSLFGTSSETQYF. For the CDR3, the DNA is TGTGCCAGCAGCTTATTCGGGACTAGCTCGGAGACCCAGTACTTC.

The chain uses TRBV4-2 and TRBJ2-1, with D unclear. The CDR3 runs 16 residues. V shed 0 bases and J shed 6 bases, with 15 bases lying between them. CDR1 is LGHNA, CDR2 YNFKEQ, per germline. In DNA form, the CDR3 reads TGTGCCAGCAGCCAAGATCTTGCGCGCAAACTCAATGAGCAGTTCTTC. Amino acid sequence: CASSQDLARKLNEQFF.

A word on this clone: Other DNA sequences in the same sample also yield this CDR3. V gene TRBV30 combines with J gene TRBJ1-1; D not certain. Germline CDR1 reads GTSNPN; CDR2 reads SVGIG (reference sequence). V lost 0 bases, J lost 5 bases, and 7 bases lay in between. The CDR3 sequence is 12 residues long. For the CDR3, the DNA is TGTGCCTGGAGTGTAAGAGGGACTGAAGCTTTCTTT. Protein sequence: CAWSVRGTEAFF. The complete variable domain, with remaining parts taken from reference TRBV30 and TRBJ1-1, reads SQTIHQWPATLVQPVGSPLSLECTVEGTSNPNLYWYRQAAGRGLQLLFYSVGIGQISSEVPQNLSASRPQDRQFILSSKKLLLSDSGFYLCAWSVRGTEAFFGQGTRLTVV.

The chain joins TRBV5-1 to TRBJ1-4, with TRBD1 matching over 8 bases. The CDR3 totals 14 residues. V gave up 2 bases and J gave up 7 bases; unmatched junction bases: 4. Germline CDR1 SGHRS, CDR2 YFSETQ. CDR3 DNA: TGCGCCAGCAGCTTTAAGACAGGGGCTGAAAAACTGTTTTTT. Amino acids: CASSFKTGAEKLFF.

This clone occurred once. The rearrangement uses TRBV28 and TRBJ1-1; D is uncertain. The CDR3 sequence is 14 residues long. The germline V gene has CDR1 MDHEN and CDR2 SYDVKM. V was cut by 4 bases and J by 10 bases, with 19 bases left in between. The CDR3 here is CASSSRESRVLAFF. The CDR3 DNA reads TGTGCCAGCAGTTCCCGAGAGAGTCGAGTCCTAGCTTTCTTT.

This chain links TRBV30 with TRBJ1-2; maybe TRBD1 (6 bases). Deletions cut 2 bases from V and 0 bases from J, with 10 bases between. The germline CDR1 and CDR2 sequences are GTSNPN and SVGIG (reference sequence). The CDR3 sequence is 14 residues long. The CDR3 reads CAWSPTGTNYGYTF. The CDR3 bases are TGTGCCTGGAGTCCCACAGGGACTAACTATGGCTACACCTTC.

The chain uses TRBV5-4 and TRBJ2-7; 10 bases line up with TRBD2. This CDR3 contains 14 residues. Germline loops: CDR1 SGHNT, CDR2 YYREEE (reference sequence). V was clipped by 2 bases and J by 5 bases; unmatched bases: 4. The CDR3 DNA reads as TGTGCCAGCAGCTTAGCGGGAGGGCCCCACGAGCAGTACTTC. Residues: CASSLAGGPHEQYF.

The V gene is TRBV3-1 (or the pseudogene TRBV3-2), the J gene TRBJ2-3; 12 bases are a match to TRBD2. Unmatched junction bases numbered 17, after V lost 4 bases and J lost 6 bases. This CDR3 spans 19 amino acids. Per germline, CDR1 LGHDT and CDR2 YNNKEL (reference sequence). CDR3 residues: CASSRGPGLAGYSGDTQYF. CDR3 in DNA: TGTGCCAGCAGCCGAGGCCCGGGACTAGCGGGCTATTCGGGGGATACGCAGTATTTT.

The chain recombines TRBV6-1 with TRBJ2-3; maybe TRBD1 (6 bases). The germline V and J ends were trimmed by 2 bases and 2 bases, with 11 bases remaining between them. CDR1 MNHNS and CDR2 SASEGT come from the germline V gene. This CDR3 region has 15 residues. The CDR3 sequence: CASSERQGFTDTQYF. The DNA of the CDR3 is TGTGCCAGCAGTGAAAGGCAGGGGTTCACAGATACGCAGTATTTT.

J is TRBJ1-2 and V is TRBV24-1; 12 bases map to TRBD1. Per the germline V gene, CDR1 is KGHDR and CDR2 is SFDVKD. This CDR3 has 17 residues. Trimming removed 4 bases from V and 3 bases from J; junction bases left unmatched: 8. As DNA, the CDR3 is TGTGCCACCAGTGAAACCGGGACAGGGGGCGCGGACTATGGCTACACCTTC. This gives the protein CATSETGTGGADYGYTF.

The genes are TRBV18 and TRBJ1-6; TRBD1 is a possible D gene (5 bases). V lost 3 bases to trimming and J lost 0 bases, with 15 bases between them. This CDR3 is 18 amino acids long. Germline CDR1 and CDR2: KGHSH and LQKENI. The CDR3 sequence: CASSPLGGGSSYNSPLHF. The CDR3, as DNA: TGTGCCAGCTCACCCCTCGGGGGAGGGAGCTCCTATAATTCACCCCTCCACTTT.

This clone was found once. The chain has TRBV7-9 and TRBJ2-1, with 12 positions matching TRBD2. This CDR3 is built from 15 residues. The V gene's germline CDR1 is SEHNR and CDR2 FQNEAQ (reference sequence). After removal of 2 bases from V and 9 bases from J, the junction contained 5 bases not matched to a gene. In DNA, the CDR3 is TGTGCCAGCAGCTTAAGGGCTAGCGGGAGGGCTGAGCAGTTCTTC. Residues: CASSLRASGRAEQFF.

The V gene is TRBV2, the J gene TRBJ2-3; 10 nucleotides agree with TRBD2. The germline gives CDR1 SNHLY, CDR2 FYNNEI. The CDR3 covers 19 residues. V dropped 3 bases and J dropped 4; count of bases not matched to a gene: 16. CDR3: CASSDLLAGETRFPDTQYF. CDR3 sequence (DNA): TGTGCCAGCAGTGATCTCCTAGCGGGGGAAACAAGGTTCCCAGATACGCAGTATTTT. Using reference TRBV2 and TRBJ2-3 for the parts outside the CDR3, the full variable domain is EPEVTQTPSHQVTQMGQEVILRCVPISNHLYFYWYRQILGQKVEFLVSFYNNEISEKSEIFDDQFSVERPDGSNFTLKIRSTKLEDSAMYFCASSDLLAGETRFPDTQYFGPGTRLTVL.

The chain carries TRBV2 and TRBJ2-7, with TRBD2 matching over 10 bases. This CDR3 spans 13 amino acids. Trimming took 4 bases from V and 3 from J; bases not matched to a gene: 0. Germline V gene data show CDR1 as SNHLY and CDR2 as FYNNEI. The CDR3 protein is CASSGTSGYEQYF. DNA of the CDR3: TGTGCCAGCAGTGGGACTAGCGGCTACGAGCAGTACTTC.

The CDR3 here is CASSDGQGGAEAFF. The CDR3 DNA sequence: TGTGCCAGTAGTGATGGACAGGGGGGGGCTGAAGCTTTCTTT. The chain couples TRBV19 to TRBJ1-1; 10 nucleotides match TRBD1. Germline lookup yields CDR1 LNHDA and CDR2 SQIVND (reference sequence). V lost 5 bases, J lost 6 bases, and 6 bases stayed unmatched. The CDR3 loop spans 14 amino acids.

The CDR3 reads CASRSRGNSPLHF. In DNA form, the CDR3 reads TGTGCCAGCAGGTCCAGGGGGAATTCACCCCTCCACTTT. The rearrangement links TRBV27 to TRBJ1-6, with 7 bases aligning to TRBD1. The germline gives CDR1 MNHEY, CDR2 SMNVEV (reference sequence). V gave up 6 bases and J gave up 7 bases; unmatched junction bases: 3. The CDR3 is 13 amino acids.

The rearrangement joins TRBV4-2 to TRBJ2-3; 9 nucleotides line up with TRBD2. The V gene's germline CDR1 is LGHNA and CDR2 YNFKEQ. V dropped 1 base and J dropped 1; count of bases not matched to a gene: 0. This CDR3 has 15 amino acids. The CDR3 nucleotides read TGTGCCAGCAGCCAAGGACTAGCGGGCACAGATACGCAGTATTTT. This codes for CASSQGLAGTDTQYF.